The clone carrying this T cell receptor beta chain was seen repeatedly, ten times or more. This entry is derived from a study of early T cells in non-severe SARS-CoV-2 infection. The CDR3 sequence is 16 residues long. V was clipped by 3 bases and J by 6 bases; unmatched bases: 10. The germline gives CDR1 SQVTM, CDR2 ANQGSEA. TCRdb redid the calling of the 5' RACE reads with MiXCR, one entry per CDR3 protein. The sample records just over 9,000 distinct CDR3 sequences, about 5% being singletons. V is TRBV29-1 and J is TRBJ2-3; 12 bases agree with TRBD2. Sequenced input: whole blood. This TCR was sampled from an adult who was a healthcare worker with PCR-confirmed SARS-CoV-2 infection or an uninfected control (not recorded which). The CDR3 sequence: CSVEHLAGGKGDTQYF. In DNA, the CDR3 is TGCAGCGTTGAGCACCTAGCGGGAGGGAAGGGGGATACGCAGTATTTT.